The rows below give T cell receptor beta chains drawn from one sample of a study of neurological immune-mediated disorders. TCRdb used MiXCR to reprocess the 5' RACE reads, holding one entry per CDR3 protein. This sample carries about 35,000 distinct CDR3 sequences, about 4.1% of them seen once, and the ten largest clones take more than 2%. Input material: PBMCs. These receptors all stem from a man aged 25 to 40 with multiple sclerosis. The CDR3 runs from the conserved cysteine through the conserved F or W. Fields, in order: clone size, J gene, D gene, V gene, CDR3 DNA, CDR3 protein. D genes are given only for firm matches. Not every row has a clone size; where given, it reads once, few, many or a size class.

few,TRBJ1-1,NA,TRBV5-1,TGCGCCAGCAGCACCGAAATCGACACTGAAGCTTTCTTT,CASSTEIDTEAFF
many,TRBJ2-3,NA,TRBV20-1,TGCAGTGCTAGTTTCGACAGCCGCACAGATACGCAGTATTTT,CSASFDSRTDTQYF
many,TRBJ2-3,TRBD2,TRBV5-1,TGCGCCAGCAGCTTGGTTCTTAGCGGGGGGGAGACGCAGTATTTT,CASSLVLSGGETQYF
NA,TRBJ2-2,TRBD2,TRBV5-6,TGTGCCAGCAGCCCGGGGGGGCGAATAGGCGGGGAGCTGTTTTTT,CASSPGGRIGGELFF
many,TRBJ2-1,NA,TRBV5-1,TGCGCCAGCAGCTTGGCTAGTATAGTCGATGAGCAGTTCTTC,CASSLASIVDEQFF
many,TRBJ2-7,TRBD1,TRBV20-1,TGCAGTGGAGGAACCGGGACAGGATCCGAGCAGTACTTC,CSGGTGTGSEQYF
many,TRBJ2-4,TRBD2,TRBV20-1,TGCAGTGCTTACCGACTAGCGGGGGGGAAAAACATTCAGTACTTC,CSAYRLAGGKNIQYF
many,TRBJ2-7,NA,TRBV5-1,TGCGCCAGCAGGACGGAAGCGGCCTCCTACGAGCAGTACTTC,CASRTEAASYEQYF
many,TRBJ1-1,NA,TRBV10-3,TGTGCCATCAGTGACAGGGGAGAGACTGAAGCTTTCTTT,CAISDRGETEAFF
medium-sized,TRBJ2-2,TRBD2,TRBV5-1,TGCGCCAGCAGCTACGCCGGGACTAGCGGGGGATCGACCGGGGAGCTGTTTTTT,CASSYAGTSGGSTGELFF
NA,TRBJ1-6,NA,TRBV20-1,TGCAGTGCTAGAAGACTCACGGAAAATTCACCCCTCAACTTT,CSARRLTENSPLNF
few,TRBJ1-1,NA,TRBV29-1,TGCAGCGTTGAAGATACCGGGACGGACACTGAAGCTTTCTTT,CSVEDTGTDTEAFF
few,TRBJ1-4,NA,TRBV29-1,TGCAGCGGATCAGGGTCCGGTAATGAAAAACTGTTTTTT,CSGSGSGNEKLFF
many,TRBJ2-5,NA,TRBV15,TGTGCCACCAGCAGAGATAGAGGCAGGGTGGTGGAGACCCAGTACTTC,CATSRDRGRVVETQYF
few,TRBJ2-7,TRBD1,TRBV20-1,TGCAGTGCACCGCCAGGGGACAGGGCCTACGAGCAGTACTTC,CSAPPGDRAYEQYF
medium-sized,TRBJ1-1,TRBD1,TRBV29-1,TGCAGCGCTCGAGGGGGCCCGGGAACTGAAGCTTTCTTT,CSARGGPGTEAFF